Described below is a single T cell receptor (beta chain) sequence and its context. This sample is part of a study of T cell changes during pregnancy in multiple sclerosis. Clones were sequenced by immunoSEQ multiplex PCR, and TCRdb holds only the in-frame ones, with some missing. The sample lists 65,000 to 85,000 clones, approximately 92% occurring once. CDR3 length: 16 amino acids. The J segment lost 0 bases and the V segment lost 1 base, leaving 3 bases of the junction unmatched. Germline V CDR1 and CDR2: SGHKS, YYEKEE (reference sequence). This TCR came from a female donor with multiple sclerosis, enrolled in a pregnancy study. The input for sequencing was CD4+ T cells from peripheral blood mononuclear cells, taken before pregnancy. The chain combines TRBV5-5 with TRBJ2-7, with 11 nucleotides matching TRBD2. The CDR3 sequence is CASSLTSGGLSYEQYF. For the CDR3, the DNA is TGTGCCAGCAGCTTGACTAGCGGGGGACTCTCCTACGAGCAGTACTTC.